This record looks at one T cell receptor (beta chain) sequence and its context. It has no known antigen specificity. No much larger clone exists at a distance of one base, and base qualities are not known. The data originate from a study of OX40 agonist ivuxolimab in advanced cancers. A note on the overall study: Ivuxolimab, which targeted the costimulatory receptor OX40 (CD134), was an agonistic, fully human IgG2 monoclonal antibody. Intravenous ivuxolimab was administered to patients every 2 weeks at six dose levels: 0.01, 0.1, 0.3, 1.5, 3 and 10 mg/kg. Of the roughly 52 dose-escalation patients, hepatocellular carcinoma was present in roughly 19, melanoma in roughly 15, renal cell carcinoma in 9 and head and neck cancer in 9. The dose-escalation cohort was about 83% male with a mean age of approximately 60 years, ranging from 23 to 79. Patients were allowed to have had prior anti-PD-1, anti-PD-L1 or anti-CTLA-4 therapy, and approximately 40% of the dose-escalation patients had been treated with checkpoint inhibitors. Partial responses were achieved by three dose-escalation patients, of whom one had hepatocellular carcinoma and two had cutaneous melanoma. The purpose of peripheral TCRbeta sequencing was to test whether ivuxolimab changed TCR sequence diversity and led to clonal T-cell expansion. The monotherapy dose-escalation portion (N ≈ 52 patients) of the phase I ivuxolimab trial is reported in the paper. General findings and caveats noted by the study authors: After ivuxolimab, CD8+ T cells had more expanded clones than CD4+ T cells on average. The antigen specificity of the peripheral T cells that underwent clonal expansion was not determined. At doses from 0.1 to 3.0 mg/kg, clonal expansion was seen in both CD4+ and CD8+ blood T cells between baseline and week 6. In partial responders in the 0.1-3.0 mg/kg groups, normalized peripheral clonal expansion was found to be among the lowest, especially among CD8+ T cells. Low levels of normalized T-cell clonal expansion were also seen in some nonresponding patients.

For sequencing of the TCRbeta CDR3 region, genomic DNA was extracted from the sorted cells. TCRbeta CDR3 regions were sequenced using the immunoSEQ Assay. Held by TCRdb, this immuneACCESS table contains in-frame sequences only and omits some clones. Under half of the omission traces to an unresolved V gene where checked; the cause of the rest is unknown. This sample holds approximately 44,000 clones; roughly 80% were observed only once. The top ten constitute around 5% of the sample. V is trimmed back by 3 bases and J by 8 bases, and the junction contains 7 bases that no gene match accounts for. The CDR3 spans 15 residues, from the cysteine through the phenylalanine. Only the CDR3 DNA is retained, 45 bases long and in frame from the first base. CDR1 and CDR2 were assigned from the germline V gene (reference sequence) as SEHNR and FQNEAQ. The trial excluded patients who had a history of autoimmune disease or who were on systemic immunosuppression. Peripheral blood for TCR sequencing was collected from all dose cohorts at baseline, on cycle 4 day 1, and on cycle 7 day 1. Samples were obtained from an open-label, multicenter, first-in-human phase I dose-escalation trial of ivuxolimab. The trial enrolled adults with locally advanced or metastatic head and neck squamous cell, hepatocellular, melanoma or renal cell carcinoma. Before TCR sequencing, CD4+ T cells and CD8+ T cells were sorted from peripheral blood as separate populations.

The sequence was collected from an adult with an advanced solid tumor such as melanoma, head and neck, liver or kidney cancer. Sequenced material: CD4+ or CD8+ T cells sorted from blood, taken in a trial of the OX40 agonist ivuxolimab. The V gene is TRBV7-9 and the J gene is TRBJ1-3; TRBD1 lines up with 10 middle nucleotides. The DNA reads as follows: TGTGCCAGCAGCTTTGGGACAGGGGCCGCTGACACCATATATTTT. Translated, it gives CASSFGTGAADTIYF.